This passage covers 23 T cell receptor beta chains from one sample sequenced in a study of shared clonotypes between healthy human individuals. TCRdb's table, derived via immunoSEQ multiplex PCR, lists solely in-frame clones and lacks some. The sample lists millions of clones, roughly 96% occurring once. The sample was naive CD4+ T cells sorted from blood. Subset: CD45RA+ positively selected. These receptors originate from a man in his late teens or twenties in good health.

A single count supports this clone. The V and J genes are TRBV7-6 and TRBJ1-3; no reliable D call. Germline V CDR1 and CDR2: SGHVS, FNYEAQ. This CDR3 spans 14 amino acids. V was pared by 2 bases and J by 0 bases, with 5 bases between. The CDR3 reads CASSLSPSGNTIYF. CDR3 coding DNA: TGTGCCAGCAGCTTAAGCCCCTCTGGAAACACCATATATTTT.

The chain recombines TRBV28 with TRBJ1-4, with 8 bases lining up with TRBD1. Per germline, CDR1 MDHEN and CDR2 SYDVKM. With 7 bases clipped from V and 0 bases from J, the junction kept 4 bases outside the gene matches. The CDR3 sequence is 15 residues long. This CDR3 reads CASKPTGATNEKLFF. Here the CDR3 DNA reads TGTGCCAGCAAGCCGACAGGGGCAACTAATGAAAAACTGTTTTTT.

This clone appeared a single time. This chain connects TRBV7-2 to TRBJ1-2; D is unclear. The CDR3 is 11 residues long. Deletions cut 10 bases from V and 6 bases from J, with 12 bases between. CDR1 is SGHTA, CDR2 FQGNSA, per germline. CDR3 sequence: CAKQRVNGYTF. CDR3 bases: TGTGCCAAACAGCGGGTAAATGGCTACACCTTC.

The genes are TRBV14 and TRBJ1-4, with D perhaps TRBD1 (5 bases). CDR1 and CDR2 (germline): SGHDN, FVKESK. The CDR3 runs to 12 residues. The V gene lost 4 bases and the J gene lost 10 bases, with 10 bases spanning the gap. The CDR3 protein is CASSPQDRKLFF. In DNA form, the CDR3 reads TGTGCCAGCAGCCCACAGGATAGAAAACTGTTTTTT.

Only one count was recorded for this clone. The J gene is TRBJ2-6, the V gene TRBV27; TRBD1 matches at 8 bases. Losses at the gene ends were 2 bases for V and 1 base for J; bases not matched to a gene: 4. The CDR3 has 17 residues. The V gene's germline CDR1 is MNHEY and CDR2 SMNVEV (reference sequence). CDR3 coding DNA: TGTGCCAGCAGTTTACGGCAGGGGGCATCTGGGGCCAACGTCCTGACTTTC. Its translation is CASSLRQGASGANVLTF.

V usage is TRBV19 and J usage is TRBJ1-2, with 9 bases identical to TRBD1. In germline, CDR1 is LNHDA, CDR2 SQIVND (reference sequence). J gave up 8 bases and V 5 bases, and 3 bases lay outside the gene matches. The CDR3 spans 12 residues. CDR3: CASSLTGGGYTF. CDR3 DNA: TGTGCCAGTAGTCTGACAGGGGGAGGCTACACCTTC. Filled out from reference TRBV19 and TRBJ1-2, the complete variable domain reads DGGITQSPKYLFRKEGQNVTLSCEQNLNHDAMYWYRQDPGQGLRLIYYSQIVNDFQKGDIAEGYSVSREKKESFPLTVTSAQKNPTAFYLCASSLTGGGYTFGSGTRLTVV.

The CDR3 sequence is CASRITGVSGNTIYF. In DNA, the CDR3 is TGTGCCAGCAGAATTACAGGGGTCTCTGGAAACACCATATATTTT. The chain carries TRBV27 and TRBJ1-3; TRBD1 matches 7 bases. CDR3 length equals 15 residues. CDR1 MNHEY and CDR2 SMNVEV come from the germline V gene (reference sequence). V lost 6 bases, J lost 0 bases, and 5 bases stayed unmatched.

The V call is TRBV5-1, the J call TRBJ1-5, with unresolved D. With 0 bases removed from V and 10 bases from J, the gap between germline ends came to 11 bases. The CDR3 covers 13 residues. CDR1 is SGHRS and CDR2 is YFSETQ in the germline V gene. The CDR3 DNA follows: TGCGCCAGCAGCTTGGACCTACTTGGCCCCCAGCATTTT. Translation gives CASSLDLLGPQHF.

The chain has TRBV5-4 and TRBJ2-3; 7 nucleotides match TRBD2. Germline V gene data show CDR1 as SGHNT and CDR2 as YYREEE (reference sequence). The CDR3 sequence is 16 residues long. V shed 0 bases and J 4 bases; nucleotides not matched to a gene: 8. This CDR3 is CASSLDGSGRADTQYF. CDR3 in DNA: TGTGCCAGCAGCTTGGATGGTAGCGGGCGCGCAGATACGCAGTATTTT.

This chain joins TRBV7-2 and TRBJ2-2, with D maybe TRBD1 (6 bases). V lost 2 bases, J lost 3 bases, and 10 bases lay in between. The CDR3 is made up of 15 amino acids. Germline lookup yields CDR1 SGHTA and CDR2 FQGNSA. The CDR3 region is CASSLSGADTGELFF. CDR3 in DNA: TGTGCCAGCAGCTTATCAGGGGCGGACACCGGGGAGCTGTTTTTT.

V gene TRBV6-1 combines with J gene TRBJ1-5, with D possibly TRBD1 on 6 matching bases. The CDR3 contains 18 residues. Trimming stripped 4 bases from V and 1 base from J, with 20 bases between. Germline V lookup: CDR1 MNHNS, CDR2 SASEGT. Here the CDR3 DNA reads TGTGCCAGCAGTGCCCTCGGGGGGCCATCTGTGAGCAATCAGCCCCAGCATTTT. Amino acid sequence: CASSALGGPSVSNQPQHF.

The genes are TRBV6-5 and TRBJ1-4; D call uncertain. Trimming left V 0 bases short and J 8 bases short, with 13 bases between. The CDR3 extends over 15 amino acids. Germline V gene data show CDR1 as MNHEY and CDR2 as SVGAGI. This chain's CDR3 is CASSYSKGKPEKLFF. The CDR3, as DNA: TGTGCCAGCAGTTACTCGAAAGGGAAACCCGAAAAACTGTTTTTT.

This chain uses TRBV6-6 with TRBJ1-2; 8 bases match TRBD1. With V trimmed by 2 bases and J by 4 bases, 6 bases remained unmatched. The CDR3 is made up of 15 amino acids. Per the germline V gene, CDR1 is MNHNY and CDR2 is SVGAGI (reference sequence). The CDR3, as DNA: TGTGCCAGCAGTTACACCGCAGGGGGCCCCTATGGCTACACCTTC. Protein product: CASSYTAGGPYGYTF.

This sequence joins TRBV7-6 and TRBJ2-3; TRBD2 matches 8 bases. Germline V gene data show CDR1 as SGHVS and CDR2 as FNYEAQ. Trimming took 5 bases from V and 2 from J; bases not matched to a gene: 9. The CDR3 loop spans 16 amino acids. The CDR3 loop is CASSPITGGDTDTQYF. CDR3 nucleotide sequence: TGTGCCAGCAGCCCAATCACCGGGGGGGACACAGATACGCAGTATTTT.

This clone was observed a single time. CDR3 bases: TGCGCCAGCAGCTTGGATGGGGCCGGGAGAACTGAAGCTTTCTTT. This sequence encodes CASSLDGAGRTEAFF. This chain connects TRBV5-1 to TRBJ1-1; D is possibly TRBD1 (5 bases). Trimming cost V 0 bases and J 5 bases, with 14 bases left between them. The CDR3 is 15 residues long. Germline CDR1 SGHRS, CDR2 YFSETQ.

This chain connects TRBV29-1 to TRBJ1-2, with D possibly TRBD1 on 5 matching bases. Germline lookup yields CDR1 SQVTM and CDR2 ANQGSEA. The CDR3 runs to 14 residues. V shed 3 bases and J shed 4 bases, with 15 bases lying between them. The CDR3 bases are TGCAGCGTTGATTTTTCCGACAGACCCTATGGCTACACCTTC. This sequence encodes CSVDFSDRPYGYTF.

Remarks on this clone: Additional DNA sequences in this sample encode the identical CDR3. The V and J genes are TRBV9 and TRBJ2-2; D remains unclear. V lost 2 bases, J lost 0 bases, and 5 bases lay in between. CDR3 length: 14 amino acids. CDR1 is SGDLS and CDR2 is YYNGEE in the germline V gene. The CDR3 DNA follows: TGTGCCAGCAGCGTTAGCACGAACACCGGGGAGCTGTTTTTT. Translating gives CASSVSTNTGELFF.

The J gene is TRBJ2-2, the V gene TRBV5-4; the D gene is possibly TRBD2 (6 bases). CDR3 length: 15 amino acids. Trimming pared 3 bases from V and 2 bases from J, leaving 11 bases between. Germline V gene lookup returns CDR1 SGHNT and CDR2 YYREEE (reference sequence). CDR3 amino acids: CASSSGLHNTGELFF. The CDR3 DNA follows: TGTGCCAGCAGCTCGGGACTCCATAACACCGGGGAGCTGTTTTTT.

This chain uses TRBV7-2 with TRBJ2-5; D is ambiguous. The CDR3 runs 14 residues. Trimming removed 5 bases at V and 6 bases at J, with 16 bases between. Germline CDR1 reads SGHTA; CDR2 reads FQGNSA. CDR3: CASSPTRAQKTQYF. In nucleotides, the CDR3 is TGTGCCAGCAGCCCAACACGGGCTCAGAAGACCCAGTACTTC. Full variable domain (rest looked up from reference TRBV7-2 and TRBJ2-5): GAGVSQSPSNKVTEKGKDVELRCDPISGHTALYWYRQSLGQGLEFLIYFQGNSAPDKSGLPSDRFSAERTGGSVSTLTIQRTQQEDSAVYLCASSPTRAQKTQYFGPGTRLLVL.

Concerning this clone: In the same sample, other DNA sequences code for this CDR3. The J gene is TRBJ2-5, the V gene TRBV7-2; D gene ambiguous. Germline V gene data show CDR1 as SGHTA and CDR2 as FQGNSA. This CDR3 is built from 15 residues. V lost 2 bases, J lost 2 bases, and 12 bases lay in between. CDR3 loop: CASSLSAGLQETQYF. In DNA form, the CDR3 reads TGTGCCAGCAGCTTAAGCGCCGGGCTACAAGAGACCCAGTACTTC.

CDR3 region: CASSHRLNQPQHF. DNA for the CDR3: TGTGCCAGCAGTCATAGATTGAATCAGCCCCAGCATTTT. The chain couples TRBV7-9 to TRBJ1-5; D not certain. Germline V gene data show CDR1 as SEHNR and CDR2 as FQNEAQ (reference sequence). V gave up 6 bases and J gave up 4 bases, with 10 bases separating them. The CDR3 is 13 residues long.

V gene TRBV14 combines with J gene TRBJ1-1, with 10 bases aligning to TRBD1. The length of the CDR3 is 16 residues. J was trimmed by 1 base and V by 0 bases; bases with no gene match: 2. Per germline, CDR1 SGHDN and CDR2 FVKESK. The CDR3 spells CASSQDGTGANTEAFF. The CDR3 DNA follows: TGTGCCAGCAGCCAAGATGGGACAGGGGCGAACACTGAAGCTTTCTTT.

The V call is TRBV13, the J call TRBJ1-3; TRBD1 might be the D (6 bases). Trimming removed 5 bases from V and 4 bases from J, with 15 bases in between. The CDR3 loop spans 15 amino acids. The germline CDR1 and CDR2 sequences are PRHDT and FYEKMQ (reference sequence). The CDR3 nucleotides read TGTGCCAGCAGCACGAGGACAGTCAAAGGAAACACCATATATTTT. Translated: CASSTRTVKGNTIYF.